Listed below are T cell receptor beta chains from one sample, sequenced in a study of regulatory T cells in long-lasting Graves disease. TCRdb ran MiXCR on the multiplex PCR reads and lists one entry per CDR3 protein. The sample includes around 400,000 distinct CDR3 sequences, about 10% of them seen just once. This same sample was also taken into another study, of T cells in Graves' hyperthyroidism and ophthalmopathy.

The material was peripheral blood mononuclear cells (PBMCs), obtained at new diagnosis, from a patient treated with antithyroid drugs. All receptors come from a woman between 18 and 30 years old with Graves disease. Both conserved end residues are part of each CDR3. The D gene is left open where the match is weak. Clone size is not always given. Where it is, it says once, few, many or a class for expanded clones.

DNA: TGCGCCAGCAGCCAAGATATGACCCAAGAGACCCAGTACTTC
CDR3: CASSQDMTQETQYF
size: many
V: TRBV4-3
D: -
J: TRBJ2-5

DNA: TGTGCCTGGAGTTGGGGCGCTAGCACCTTCGGGGAGCAGTACTTC
CDR3: CAWSWGASTFGEQYF
size: many
V: TRBV30
D: -
J: TRBJ2-7

DNA: TGTGCCAGCAGTTCGGGGGTAACTGAGCAGTTCTTC
CDR3: CASSSGVTEQFF
size: many
V: TRBV12-3/TRBV12-4
D: -
J: TRBJ2-1

DNA: TGCGCCAGCAGCCAAGTTAGAGGACAGAACACCGGGGAGCTGTTTTTT
CDR3: CASSQVRGQNTGELFF
size: few
V: TRBV4-1
D: -
J: TRBJ2-2

DNA: TGTGCCAGTAGTATTTCAGAGCCCCAGCATTTT
CDR3: CASSISEPQHF
size: few
V: TRBV19
D: -
J: TRBJ1-5

DNA: TGCGCCAGCAGCTTGCTCGAGGGCCCGCACACCTTC
CDR3: CASSLLEGPHTF
size: many
V: TRBV5-1
D: -
J: TRBJ1-2

DNA: TGTGCCAGCAGCGCCACAGATACGCAGTATTTT
CDR3: CASSATDTQYF
size: many
V: TRBV11-2
D: -
J: TRBJ2-3

DNA: TGTGCCAGCAGTTTAAACCGGGGGACAGTGAAAATGAACACTGAAGCTTTCTTT
CDR3: CASSLNRGTVKMNTEAFF
size: few
V: TRBV27
D: TRBD1
J: TRBJ1-1

DNA: TGCAGTGCCATGAACAGGATAGGTTACAATGAGCAGTTCTTC
CDR3: CSAMNRIGYNEQFF
size: many
V: TRBV20-1
D: -
J: TRBJ2-1

DNA: TGTGCCAGCAGCGCCGATATGACTAATGAGCAGTTCTTC
CDR3: CASSADMTNEQFF
size: many
V: TRBV2
D: -
J: TRBJ2-1

DNA: TGCAGTGCCTCTGGCGGGACGGCGGAGAGCGTCAATGAGCAGTTCTTC
CDR3: CSASGGTAESVNEQFF
size: -
V: TRBV20-1
D: -
J: TRBJ2-1

DNA: TGCAGTGCTAGAGATCCGGGGGCAATGGTTCACACTGAAGCTTTCTTT
CDR3: CSARDPGAMVHTEAFF
size: many
V: TRBV20-1
D: -
J: TRBJ1-1

DNA: TGTGCCAGCAGTCGACGGACTAGCGGGATGGATGAGCAGTTCTTC
CDR3: CASSRRTSGMDEQFF
size: few
V: TRBV6-2/TRBV6-3
D: TRBD2
J: TRBJ2-1

DNA: TGTGCCAGCAGCTTAGGGCAGGGGGAAGAGTACTTC
CDR3: CASSLGQGEEYF
size: many
V: TRBV11-2
D: TRBD1
J: TRBJ2-7

DNA: TGTGCCAGCTCCCGGGACAGGGTATACAGGGCCGGCAATCAGCCCCAGCATTTT
CDR3: CASSRDRVYRAGNQPQHF
size: many
V: TRBV18
D: TRBD1
J: TRBJ1-5

DNA: TGTGCCAGCAGTTTTCAGGAGGGGTCCACAGATACGCAGTATTTT
CDR3: CASSFQEGSTDTQYF
size: many
V: TRBV27
D: -
J: TRBJ2-3

DNA: TGTGCCAGCAGCTTAATAAGAGGGGATAACACTGAAGCTTTCTTT
CDR3: CASSLIRGDNTEAFF
size: many
V: TRBV7-3
D: -
J: TRBJ1-1

DNA: TGTGCCAGCACCGCCTTTGGGCGGGAGACCCAGTACTTC
CDR3: CASTAFGRETQYF
size: many
V: TRBV2
D: -
J: TRBJ2-5

DNA: TGTGCCAGCTCACCTAGCGGGAGGGCCGGGGAGACCCAGTACTTC
CDR3: CASSPSGRAGETQYF
size: many
V: TRBV18
D: TRBD2
J: TRBJ2-5

DNA: TGCGCCAGCAGCCCCTACATACAGGGAGCCGGGGAGCTGTTTTTT
CDR3: CASSPYIQGAGELFF
size: -
V: TRBV4-1
D: -
J: TRBJ2-2

DNA: TGCAGTGCTAGAGAGGAGGGGCACAGGGCTAACTATGGCTACACCTTC
CDR3: CSAREEGHRANYGYTF
size: few
V: TRBV20-1
D: -
J: TRBJ1-2

DNA: TGTGCCAGCAGCTTTGACTTGGCCATATATTTT
CDR3: CASSFDLAIYF
size: -
V: TRBV28
D: -
J: TRBJ1-3

DNA: TGTGCCAGCAGCTTAGGTCTAGCGGGGGGGGCTCAACAGTACTTC
CDR3: CASSLGLAGGAQQYF
size: many
V: TRBV13
D: TRBD2
J: TRBJ2-4

DNA: TGCAGTGCTAGAGGTCTTATCACAGATACGCAGTATTTT
CDR3: CSARGLITDTQYF
size: many
V: TRBV20-1
D: -
J: TRBJ2-3

DNA: TGTGCCAGCAGCTCTCCGGGACAGGGGTCTGGGGCCAACGTCCTGACTTTC
CDR3: CASSSPGQGSGANVLTF
size: -
V: TRBV7-6
D: TRBD1
J: TRBJ2-6

DNA: TGTGCCAGCAGCCCGGGGGGGGGGCTAATTTTTGGCTCCTACAATGAGCAGTTCTTC
CDR3: CASSPGGGLIFGSYNEQFF
size: -
V: TRBV14
D: TRBD2
J: TRBJ2-1

DNA: TGTGCCAGCAGTGAATACTATGGCTACACCTTC
CDR3: CASSEYYGYTF
size: many
V: TRBV2
D: -
J: TRBJ1-2

DNA: TGTGCCAGCAGCCAAGCGACTAGCGGGGCATACAATGAGCAGTTCTTC
CDR3: CASSQATSGAYNEQFF
size: many
V: TRBV3-1
D: TRBD2
J: TRBJ2-1

DNA: TGTGCCAGCTCACCCCTCGGGGGGAGAGATCAAGAGACCCAGTACTTC
CDR3: CASSPLGGRDQETQYF
size: many
V: TRBV18
D: TRBD2
J: TRBJ2-5

DNA: TGTGCCAGCAGTTTATGGACAGGGGGCGACGATCAGCCCCAGCATTTT
CDR3: CASSLWTGGDDQPQHF
size: -
V: TRBV28
D: TRBD1
J: TRBJ1-5

DNA: TGTGCCAGCAGGGCCCCGGTGGAGCTGTTTTTT
CDR3: CASRAPVELFF
size: many
V: TRBV5-8
D: -
J: TRBJ2-2

DNA: TGCAGTGCTAGAGCCCTCCTTCTCTGGGAGCAGTACTTC
CDR3: CSARALLLWEQYF
size: many
V: TRBV20-1
D: -
J: TRBJ2-7

DNA: TGTGCCACCAGGGAGACAGGGAACACAGATACGCAGTATTTT
CDR3: CATRETGNTDTQYF
size: few
V: TRBV15
D: TRBD1
J: TRBJ2-3

DNA: TGTGCCAGCTCACCACCCCGGTTCCAAGAGACCCAGTACTTC
CDR3: CASSPPRFQETQYF
size: few
V: TRBV18
D: -
J: TRBJ2-5

DNA: TGTGCCAGCAGCGACCCGGACAGGTCGGGGGAGCAGTTCTTC
CDR3: CASSDPDRSGEQFF
size: many
V: TRBV28
D: TRBD1
J: TRBJ2-1

DNA: TGTGCCAGTAGTATAGGGCGAAGCGGGAGGCCCTACAATGAGCAGTTCTTC
CDR3: CASSIGRSGRPYNEQFF
size: many
V: TRBV19
D: TRBD2
J: TRBJ2-1

DNA: TGTGCCAGCAGCTCAACTTTGAGGGACAGGGAATCCTATGGCTACACCTTC
CDR3: CASSSTLRDRESYGYTF
size: many
V: TRBV5-6
D: TRBD1
J: TRBJ1-2